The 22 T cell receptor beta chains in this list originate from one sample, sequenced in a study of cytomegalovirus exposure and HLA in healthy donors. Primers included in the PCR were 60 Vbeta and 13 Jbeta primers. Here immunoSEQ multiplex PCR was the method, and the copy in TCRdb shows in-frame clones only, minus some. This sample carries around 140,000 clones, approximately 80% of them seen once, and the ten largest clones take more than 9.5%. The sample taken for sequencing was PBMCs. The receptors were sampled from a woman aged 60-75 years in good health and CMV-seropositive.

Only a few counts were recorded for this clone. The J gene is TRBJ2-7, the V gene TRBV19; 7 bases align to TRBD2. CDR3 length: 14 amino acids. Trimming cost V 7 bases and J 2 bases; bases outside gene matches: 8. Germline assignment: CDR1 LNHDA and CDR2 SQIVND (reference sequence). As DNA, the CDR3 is TGTGCCAGTACTTCTAGCGGCGGACCCTACGAGCAGTACTTC. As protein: CASTSSGGPYEQYF.

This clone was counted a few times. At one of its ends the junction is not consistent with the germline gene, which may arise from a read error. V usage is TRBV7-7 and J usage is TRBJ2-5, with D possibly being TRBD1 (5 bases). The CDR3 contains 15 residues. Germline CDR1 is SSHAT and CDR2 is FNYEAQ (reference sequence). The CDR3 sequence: CASRQRQGSEETQYF. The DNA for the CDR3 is TGTGCTAGCAGACAACGTCAGGGCTCCGAAGAGACCCAGTACTTC.

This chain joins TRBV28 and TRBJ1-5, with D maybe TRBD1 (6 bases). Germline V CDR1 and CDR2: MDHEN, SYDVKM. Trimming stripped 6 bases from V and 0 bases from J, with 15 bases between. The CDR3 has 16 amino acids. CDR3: CASRGRQEHSNQPQHF. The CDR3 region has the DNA TGTGCCAGCAGGGGAAGACAGGAGCATAGCAATCAGCCCCAGCATTTT.

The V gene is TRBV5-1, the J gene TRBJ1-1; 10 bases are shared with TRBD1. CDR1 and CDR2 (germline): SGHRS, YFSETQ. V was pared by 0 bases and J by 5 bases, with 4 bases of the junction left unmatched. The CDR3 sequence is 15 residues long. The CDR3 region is CASSLGQGARTEAFF. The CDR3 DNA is TGCGCCAGCAGCTTGGGACAGGGGGCGCGAACTGAAGCTTTCTTT.

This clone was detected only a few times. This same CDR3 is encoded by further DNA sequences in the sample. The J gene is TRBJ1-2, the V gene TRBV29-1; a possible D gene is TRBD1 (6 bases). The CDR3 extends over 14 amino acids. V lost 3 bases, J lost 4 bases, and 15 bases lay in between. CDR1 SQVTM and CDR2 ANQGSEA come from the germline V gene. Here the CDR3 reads CSVEDSPSSYGYTF. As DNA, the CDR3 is TGCAGCGTTGAGGACAGCCCCTCTTCCTATGGCTACACCTTC.

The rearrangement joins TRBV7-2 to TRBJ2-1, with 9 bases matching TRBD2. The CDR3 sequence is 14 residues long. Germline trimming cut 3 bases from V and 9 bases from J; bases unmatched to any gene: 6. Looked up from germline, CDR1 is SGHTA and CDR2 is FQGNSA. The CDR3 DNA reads TGTGCCAGCAGCTTGGTAGCGGGAGAAGTTGAGCAGTTCTTC. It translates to CASSLVAGEVEQFF.

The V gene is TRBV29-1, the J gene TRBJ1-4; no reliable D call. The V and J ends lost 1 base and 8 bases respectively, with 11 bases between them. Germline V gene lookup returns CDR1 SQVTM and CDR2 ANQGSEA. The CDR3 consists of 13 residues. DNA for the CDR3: TGCAGCGTTGAAGGGGGAGGTGAAGAAAAACTGTTTTTT. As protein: CSVEGGGEEKLFF.

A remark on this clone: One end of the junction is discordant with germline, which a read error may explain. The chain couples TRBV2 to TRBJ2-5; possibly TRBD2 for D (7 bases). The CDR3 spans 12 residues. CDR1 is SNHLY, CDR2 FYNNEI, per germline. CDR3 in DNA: TGCGCAGGGAGGGGGATCCAAGAGACCCAGTACTTC. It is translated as CAGRGIQETQYF. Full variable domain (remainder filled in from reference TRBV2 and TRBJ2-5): EPEVTQTPSHQVTQMGQEVILRCVPISNHLYFYWYRQILGQKVEFLVSFYNNEISEKSEIFDDQFSVERPDGSNFTLKIRSTKLEDSAMYFCAGRGIQETQYFGPGTRLLVL.

The CDR3 is CASTHGTAYEQYF. CDR3 nucleotide sequence: TGTGCCAGCACCCATGGGACAGCCTACGAGCAGTACTTC. The chain recombines TRBV28 with TRBJ2-7; 7 bases are a match to TRBD1. V dropped 7 bases and J dropped 2; count of bases not matched to a gene: 5. The CDR3 is 13 amino acids. The germline V gene has CDR1 MDHEN and CDR2 SYDVKM.

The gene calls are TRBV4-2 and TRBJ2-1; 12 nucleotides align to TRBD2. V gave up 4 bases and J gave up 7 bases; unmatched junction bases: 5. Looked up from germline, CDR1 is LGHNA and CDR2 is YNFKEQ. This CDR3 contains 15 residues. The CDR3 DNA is TGTGCCAGCAGCCCGACTAGCGGGAGTGAAAATGAGCAGTTCTTC. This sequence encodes CASSPTSGSENEQFF.

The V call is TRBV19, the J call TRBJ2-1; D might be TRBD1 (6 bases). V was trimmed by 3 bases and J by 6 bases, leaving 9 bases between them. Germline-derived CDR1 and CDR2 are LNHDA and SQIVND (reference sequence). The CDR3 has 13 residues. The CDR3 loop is CASSIGQSNEQFF. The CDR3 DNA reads TGTGCCAGTAGTATTGGACAGTCCAATGAGCAGTTCTTC.

CDR3 coding DNA: TGTGCCAGCAGCTTAGGGTCGGAGCGGGAGACCCAGTACTTC. Translated, it gives CASSLGSERETQYF. This rearrangement joins TRBV7-2 to TRBJ2-5; a possible D gene is TRBD2 (5 bases). This CDR3 is built from 14 residues. V lost 1 base, J lost 5 bases, and 11 bases lay in between. Germline V gene lookup returns CDR1 SGHTA and CDR2 FQGNSA.

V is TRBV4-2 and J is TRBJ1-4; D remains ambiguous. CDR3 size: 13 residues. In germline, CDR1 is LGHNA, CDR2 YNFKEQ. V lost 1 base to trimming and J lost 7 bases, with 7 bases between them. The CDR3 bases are TGTGCCAGCAGCCAAGGGGGAGTTGAAAAACTGTTTTTT. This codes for CASSQGGVEKLFF.

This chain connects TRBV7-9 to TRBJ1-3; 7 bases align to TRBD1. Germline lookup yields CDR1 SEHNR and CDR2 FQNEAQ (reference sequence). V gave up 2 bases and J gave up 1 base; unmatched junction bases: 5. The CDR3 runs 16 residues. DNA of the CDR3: TGTGCCAGCAGCTTACGAGGGACAGTTTCTGGAAACACCATATATTTT. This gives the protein CASSLRGTVSGNTIYF.

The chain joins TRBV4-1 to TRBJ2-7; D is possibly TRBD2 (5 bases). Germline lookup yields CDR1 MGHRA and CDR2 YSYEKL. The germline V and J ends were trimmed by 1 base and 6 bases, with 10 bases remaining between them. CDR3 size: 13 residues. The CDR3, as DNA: TGCGCCAGCAGCCAAGGAGAGGCGGGCGAGCAGTACTTC. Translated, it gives CASSQGEAGEQYF.

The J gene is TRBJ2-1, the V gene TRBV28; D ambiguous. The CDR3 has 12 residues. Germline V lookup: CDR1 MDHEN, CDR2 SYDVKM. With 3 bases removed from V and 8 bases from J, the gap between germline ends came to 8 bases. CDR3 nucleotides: TGTGCCAGCAGTTTGCCGGCGGATGAGCAGTTCTTC. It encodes CASSLPADEQFF.

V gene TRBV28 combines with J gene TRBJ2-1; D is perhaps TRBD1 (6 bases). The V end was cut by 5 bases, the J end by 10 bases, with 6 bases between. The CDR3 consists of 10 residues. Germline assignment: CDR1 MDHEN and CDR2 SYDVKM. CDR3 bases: TGTGCCAGCAGTGGGGGCGAGCAGTTCTTC. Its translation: CASSGGEQFF.

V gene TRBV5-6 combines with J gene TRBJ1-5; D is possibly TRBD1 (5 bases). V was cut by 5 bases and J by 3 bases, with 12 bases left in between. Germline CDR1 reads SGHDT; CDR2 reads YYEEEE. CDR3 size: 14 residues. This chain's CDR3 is CASRGVTDNQPQHF. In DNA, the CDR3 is TGTGCCAGCAGAGGGGTCACGGACAATCAGCCCCAGCATTTT.

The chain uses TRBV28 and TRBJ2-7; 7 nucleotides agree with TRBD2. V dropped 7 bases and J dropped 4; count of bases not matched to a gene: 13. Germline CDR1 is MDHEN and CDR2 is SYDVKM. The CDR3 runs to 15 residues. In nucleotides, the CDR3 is TGTGCCAGCACTAGCGGAACCAAATTGGGGTACGAGCAGTACTTC. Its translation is CASTSGTKLGYEQYF.

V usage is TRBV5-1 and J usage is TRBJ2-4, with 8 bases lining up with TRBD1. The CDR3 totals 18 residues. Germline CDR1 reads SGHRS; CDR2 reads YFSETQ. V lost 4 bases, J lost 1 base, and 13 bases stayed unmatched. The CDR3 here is CASSQGQGIPWAKNIQYF. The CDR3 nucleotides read TGCGCCAGCAGCCAAGGACAGGGAATACCTTGGGCCAAAAACATTCAGTACTTC.

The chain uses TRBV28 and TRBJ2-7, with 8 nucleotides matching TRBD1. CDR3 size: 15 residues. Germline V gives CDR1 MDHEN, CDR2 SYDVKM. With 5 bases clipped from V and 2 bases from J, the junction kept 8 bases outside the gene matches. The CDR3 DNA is TGTGCCAGCAGTCCTACCGGGACAGGAGCCTACGAGCAGTACTTC. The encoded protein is CASSPTGTGAYEQYF.

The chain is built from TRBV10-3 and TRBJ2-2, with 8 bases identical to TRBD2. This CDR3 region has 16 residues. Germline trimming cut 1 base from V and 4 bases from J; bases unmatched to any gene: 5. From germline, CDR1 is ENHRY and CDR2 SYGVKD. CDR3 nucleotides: TGTGCCATCAGTGAGTTGGGACTAGAGGGCACCGGGGAGCTGTTTTTT. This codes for CAISELGLEGTGELFF.